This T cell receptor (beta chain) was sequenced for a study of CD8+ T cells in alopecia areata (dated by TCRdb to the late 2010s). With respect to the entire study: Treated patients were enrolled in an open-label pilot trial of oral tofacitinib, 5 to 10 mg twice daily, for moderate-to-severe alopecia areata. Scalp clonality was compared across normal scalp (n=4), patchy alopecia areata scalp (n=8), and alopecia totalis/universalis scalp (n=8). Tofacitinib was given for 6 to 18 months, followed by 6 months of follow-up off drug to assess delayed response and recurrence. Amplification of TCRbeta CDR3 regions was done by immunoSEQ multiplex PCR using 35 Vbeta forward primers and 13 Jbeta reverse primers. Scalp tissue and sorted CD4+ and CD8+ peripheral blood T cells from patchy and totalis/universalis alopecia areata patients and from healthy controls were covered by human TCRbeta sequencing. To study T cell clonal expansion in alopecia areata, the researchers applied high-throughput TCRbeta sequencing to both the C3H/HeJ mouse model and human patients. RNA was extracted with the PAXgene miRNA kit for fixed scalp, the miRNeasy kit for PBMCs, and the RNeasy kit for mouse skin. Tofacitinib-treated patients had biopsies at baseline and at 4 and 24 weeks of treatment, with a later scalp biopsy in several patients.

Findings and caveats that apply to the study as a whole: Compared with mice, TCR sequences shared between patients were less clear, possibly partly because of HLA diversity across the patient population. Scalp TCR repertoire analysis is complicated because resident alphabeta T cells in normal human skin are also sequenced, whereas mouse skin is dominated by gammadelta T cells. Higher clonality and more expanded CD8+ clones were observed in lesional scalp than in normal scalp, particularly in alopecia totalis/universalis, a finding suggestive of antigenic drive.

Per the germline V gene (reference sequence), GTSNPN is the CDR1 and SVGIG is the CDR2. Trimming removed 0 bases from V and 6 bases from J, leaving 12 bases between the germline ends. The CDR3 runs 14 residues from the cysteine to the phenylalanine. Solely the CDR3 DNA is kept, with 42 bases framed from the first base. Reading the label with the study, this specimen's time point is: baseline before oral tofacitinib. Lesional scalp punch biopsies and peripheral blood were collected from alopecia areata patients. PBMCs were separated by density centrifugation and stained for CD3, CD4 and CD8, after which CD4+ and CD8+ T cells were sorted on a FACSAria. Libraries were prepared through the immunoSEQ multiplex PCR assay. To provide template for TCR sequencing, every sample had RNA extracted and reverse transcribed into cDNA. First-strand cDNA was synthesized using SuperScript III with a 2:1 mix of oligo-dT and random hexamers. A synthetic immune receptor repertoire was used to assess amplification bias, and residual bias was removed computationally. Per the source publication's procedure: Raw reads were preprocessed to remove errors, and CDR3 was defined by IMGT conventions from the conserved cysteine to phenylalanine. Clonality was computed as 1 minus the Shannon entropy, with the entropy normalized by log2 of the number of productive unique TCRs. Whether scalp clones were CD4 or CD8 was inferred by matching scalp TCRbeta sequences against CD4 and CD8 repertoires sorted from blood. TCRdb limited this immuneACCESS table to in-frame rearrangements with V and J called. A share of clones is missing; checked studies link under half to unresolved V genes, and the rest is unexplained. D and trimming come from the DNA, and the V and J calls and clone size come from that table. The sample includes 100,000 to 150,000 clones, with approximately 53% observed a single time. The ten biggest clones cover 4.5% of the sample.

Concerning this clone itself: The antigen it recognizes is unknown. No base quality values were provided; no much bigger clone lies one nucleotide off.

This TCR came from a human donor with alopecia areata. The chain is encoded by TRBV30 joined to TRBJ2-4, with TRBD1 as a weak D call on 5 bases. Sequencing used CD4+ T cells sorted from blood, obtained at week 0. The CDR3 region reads CAWSVQDRANIQYF. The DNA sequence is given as TGTGCCTGGAGTGTACAGGATCGGGCAAACATTCAGTACTTC. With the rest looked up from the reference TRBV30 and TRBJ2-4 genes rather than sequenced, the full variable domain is SQTIHQWPATLVQPVGSPLSLECTVEGTSNPNLYWYRQAAGRGLQLLFYSVGIGQISSEVPQNLSASRPQDRQFILSSKKLLLSDSGFYLCAWSVQDRANIQYFGAGTRLSVL.